Sequencing of this TCR beta chain was carried out in a study of early T cells in non-severe SARS-CoV-2 infection. As for the study in general: Sequencing input comprised bulk RNA from unsorted whole blood; chain pairing was not available. Whole-study results and caveats: Matching against VDJdb likely underestimated virus-specific expansions, favoring anti-spike CD8.

Unique molecular identifier tags were affixed to discrete cDNA molecules. TCRdb passed the 5' RACE reads through MiXCR, listing each CDR3 protein once. In the table there are over 100,000 distinct CDR3 sequences, around 14% of which are singletons. V was cut by 4 bases and J by 9 bases, with 9 bases left in between. CDR3 length equals 12 residues. Germline loops: CDR1 SEHNR, CDR2 FQNEAQ (reference sequence). Turning to this clonotype: Its matching antigen is unknown.

The chain is built from TRBV7-9 and TRBJ2-2, with D unclear. Sequencing was performed on whole blood. The source of this sequence is an adult who was a healthcare worker with PCR-confirmed SARS-CoV-2 infection or an uninfected control (not recorded which). This CDR3 reads CASSSSDRELFF. DNA for the CDR3: TGTGCCAGCAGCTCCTCCGACCGGGAGCTGTTTTTT.